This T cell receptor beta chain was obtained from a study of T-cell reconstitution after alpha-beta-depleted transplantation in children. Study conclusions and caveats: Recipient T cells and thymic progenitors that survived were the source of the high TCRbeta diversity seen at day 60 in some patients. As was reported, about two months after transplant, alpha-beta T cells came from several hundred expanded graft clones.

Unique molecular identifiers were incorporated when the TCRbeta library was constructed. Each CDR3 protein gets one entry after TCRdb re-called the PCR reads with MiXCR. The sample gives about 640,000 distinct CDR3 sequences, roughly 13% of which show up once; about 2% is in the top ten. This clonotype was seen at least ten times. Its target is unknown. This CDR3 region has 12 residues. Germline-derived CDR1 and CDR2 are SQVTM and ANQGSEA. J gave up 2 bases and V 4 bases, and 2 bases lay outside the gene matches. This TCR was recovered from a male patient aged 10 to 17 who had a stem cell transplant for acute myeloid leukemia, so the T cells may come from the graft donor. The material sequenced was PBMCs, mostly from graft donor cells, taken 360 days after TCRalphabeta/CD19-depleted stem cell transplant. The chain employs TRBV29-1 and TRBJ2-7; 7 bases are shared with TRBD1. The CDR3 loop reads CSVVGGTYEQYF. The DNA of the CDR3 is TGCAGCGTTGTAGGGGGCACCTACGAGCAGTACTTC.